These 21 T cell receptor beta chains were all obtained from the same sample, sequenced in a study of shared clonotypes between healthy human individuals. Profiled with immunoSEQ multiplex PCR; TCRdb holds only in-frame clones, not every one. This table has around 1.9 million clones, around 93% appearing once. Naive CD8 isolation took CD45RO-negative cells positively selected for CCR7 and excluded terminally differentiated effector memory CD45RA+ cells. Sequenced material: naive CD8+ T cells from PBMCs. These receptors were obtained from a man between 18 and 35 years old in good health. Some clones in this sample may be carry-over from other donors' samples.

The rearrangement links TRBV4-2 to TRBJ2-7; D gene uncertain. Between the trimmed V and J ends, which lost 4 bases and 6 bases, there was a span of 28 bases. Per the germline V gene, CDR1 is LGHNA and CDR2 is YNFKEQ. There are 18 residues in the CDR3. CDR3 bases: TGTGCCAGCAGCCCCCACGCTTGGGGTCATCCCCCCGCTTTCGAGCAGTACTTC. Translation gives CASSPHAWGHPPAFEQYF.

The rearrangement joins TRBV7-3 to TRBJ1-5; D is unclear. Germline V gives CDR1 SGHTA, CDR2 FQGTGA. Trimming left V 5 bases short and J 7 bases short, with 12 bases between. The CDR3 covers 13 residues. The CDR3 loop is CASSLWVGQPQHF. The CDR3 bases are TGTGCCAGCAGCCTTTGGGTGGGACAGCCCCAGCATTTT.

The rearrangement links TRBV5-1 to TRBJ1-1; D uncertain. The germline V gene encodes CDR1 SGHRS and CDR2 YFSETQ. Trimming shortened V by 5 bases and J by 3 bases, and 8 bases separated the two germline ends. The length of the CDR3 is 12 residues. The CDR3 bases are TGCGCCAGCAGACGGTGGGACACTGAAGCTTTCTTT. It codes for CASRRWDTEAFF.

This clone was seen more than once but under ten times. The chain couples TRBV29-1 to TRBJ1-1; 7 nucleotides align to TRBD1. The V gene end was trimmed by 6 bases and the J gene end by 2 bases; junction bases not matched to a gene: 6. Germline CDR1 is SQVTM and CDR2 is ANQGSEA. The CDR3 has 13 amino acids. The CDR3 DNA sequence: TGCAGCGTGGCAGGGGGAAGTAACACTGAAGCTTTCTTT. Protein sequence: CSVAGGSNTEAFF.

The V and J genes are TRBV5-1 and TRBJ2-7; D call uncertain. CDR1 and CDR2 from the germline V gene are SGHRS and YFSETQ. The ends were cut back, 1 base at V and 5 bases at J, with 13 bases in the middle. This CDR3 region has 14 residues. CDR3 DNA: TGCGCCAGCAGCTTGTGGGCAACCTTCGACGAGCAGTACTTC. It codes for CASSLWATFDEQYF.

V and J are TRBV6-6 and TRBJ1-2, with TRBD1 as a possible D gene (6 bases). Germline V lookup: CDR1 MNHNY, CDR2 SVGAGI (reference sequence). The V gene lost 4 bases and the J gene lost 7 bases, with 10 bases spanning the gap. This CDR3 comprises 12 residues. The CDR3 region is CASSSGAGGYTF. CDR3 DNA sequence: TGTGCCAGCAGTTCGGGGGCTGGTGGCTACACCTTC.

The table lists this clone with a count of one. The rearrangement uses TRBV7-6 and TRBJ2-1, with 7 bases that match TRBD2. CDR1 is SGHVS, CDR2 FNYEAQ, per germline. The CDR3 consists of 16 residues. With 1 base clipped from V and 7 bases from J, the junction kept 10 bases outside the gene matches. In nucleotides, the CDR3 is TGTGCCAGCAGCTTAGGTGCGCGGGAGTTTAAAAATGAGCAGTTCTTC. This translates into CASSLGAREFKNEQFF.

The chain joins TRBV11-2 to TRBJ2-6; D is unclear. There are 15 residues in the CDR3. Germline V gene lookup returns CDR1 SGHAT and CDR2 FQNNGV. The V gene lost 3 bases and the J gene lost 5 bases, with 11 bases spanning the gap. CDR3 sequence: CASSFSGSWANVLTF. The DNA for the CDR3 is TGTGCCAGCAGCTTTTCCGGGTCCTGGGCCAACGTCCTGACTTTC.

The chain joins TRBV14 to TRBJ1-4; 7 bases map to TRBD1. CDR1 and CDR2 from the germline V gene are SGHDN and FVKESK. V lost 1 base, J lost 5 bases, and 7 bases stayed unmatched. This CDR3 has 16 amino acids. Here the CDR3 DNA reads TGTGCCAGCAGCCAAGTTATAGGGACAGAAAATGAAAAACTGTTTTTT. This encodes CASSQVIGTENEKLFF.

Remarks on this clone: Other DNA variants within this sample encode the same CDR3. The V call is TRBV11-2, the J call TRBJ2-5; D unclear. This CDR3 is 12 amino acids long. In germline, CDR1 is SGHAT, CDR2 FQNNGV. The V and J ends lost 0 bases and 4 bases respectively, with 3 bases between them. CDR3 residues: CASSLDSETQYF. For the CDR3, the DNA is TGTGCCAGCAGCTTAGATTCAGAGACCCAGTACTTC.

V is TRBV28 and J is TRBJ1-5; D call uncertain. The CDR3 is made up of 17 amino acids. Trimming removed 2 bases at V and 0 bases at J, with 14 bases between. Germline CDR1 and CDR2: MDHEN and SYDVKM. CDR3 amino acids: CASSLRDPYDSNQPQHF. The CDR3 nucleotides are TGTGCCAGCAGTTTAAGGGATCCTTACGATAGCAATCAGCCCCAGCATTTT.

The chain combines TRBV19 with TRBJ1-1; maybe TRBD1 (6 bases). Trimming stripped 4 bases from V and 2 bases from J, with 17 bases between. Germline CDR1 is LNHDA and CDR2 is SQIVND (reference sequence). This CDR3 spans 16 amino acids. CDR3 protein: CASSTYRDGVNTEAFF. Here the CDR3 DNA reads TGTGCCAGTAGTACGTACAGGGACGGGGTCAACACTGAAGCTTTCTTT.

The CDR3 loop reads CASSFGTGPTEAFF. CDR3 sequence (DNA): TGTGCCAGCAGCTTCGGGACAGGGCCCACTGAAGCTTTCTTT. This sequence joins TRBV5-6 and TRBJ1-1; 9 nucleotides line up with TRBD1. The V gene end was trimmed by 2 bases and the J gene end by 4 bases; junction bases not matched to a gene: 3. The CDR3 contains 14 residues. Germline-derived CDR1 and CDR2 are SGHDT and YYEEEE.

This sequence joins TRBV7-2 and TRBJ2-7; 10 bases line up with TRBD1. Looked up from germline, CDR1 is SGHTA and CDR2 is FQGNSA. V was pared by 1 base and J by 1 base, with 10 bases of the junction left unmatched. This CDR3 spans 18 amino acids. In DNA form, the CDR3 reads TGTGCCAGCAGCTTAGAGAGGTGGGGGGACAGGGGATCCTACGAGCAGTACTTC. Translated: CASSLERWGDRGSYEQYF. Combining the CDR3 with reference TRBV7-2 and TRBJ2-7 gives the whole variable domain GAGVSQSPSNKVTEKGKDVELRCDPISGHTALYWYRQSLGQGLEFLIYFQGNSAPDKSGLPSDRFSAERTGGSVSTLTIQRTQQEDSAVYLCASSLERWGDRGSYEQYFGPGTRLTVT.

The rearrangement uses TRBV10-1 and TRBJ1-2; the D gene is possibly TRBD1 (5 bases). Germline V gives CDR1 WNHNN, CDR2 SYGVQD (reference sequence). V lost 3 bases and J lost 4, with 12 bases in between. The CDR3 contains 14 residues. CDR3 coding DNA: TGCGCCAGCAGTGACTGGGACGGACCCTATGGCTACACCTTC. Translation: CASSDWDGPYGYTF.

The chain uses TRBV5-8 and TRBJ2-7, with D uncertain. Germline lookup yields CDR1 SGHTS and CDR2 YDEGEE. Trimming shortened V by 0 bases and J by 0 bases, and 10 bases separated the two germline ends. The CDR3 is made up of 15 amino acids. The CDR3 DNA reads TGTGCCAGCAGCTTGGAGGCAGGTAGCTCCTACGAGCAGTACTTC. This gives the protein CASSLEAGSSYEQYF. Looking up the rest from reference TRBV5-8 and TRBJ2-7 gives the full variable domain: EAGVTQSPTHLIKTRGQQATLRCSPISGHTSVYWYQQALGLGLQFLLWYDEGEERNRGNFPPRFSGRQFPNYSSELNVNALELEDSALYLCASSLEAGSSYEQYFGPGTRLTVT.

The chain has TRBV5-5 and TRBJ2-1; weak D call: TRBD1 (5 bases). CDR1 and CDR2 (germline): SGHKS, YYEKEE (reference sequence). Trimming stripped 0 bases from V and 9 bases from J, with 16 bases between. The CDR3 runs 15 residues. The CDR3 sequence is CASSLGSGSVSEQFF. The CDR3 bases are TGTGCCAGCAGCTTGGGTTCAGGGTCTGTTTCTGAGCAGTTCTTC.

This chain connects TRBV9 to TRBJ2-3; 9 nucleotides agree with TRBD1. V lost 0 bases to trimming and J lost 6 bases; unmatched junction nucleotides: 5. Germline CDR1 is SGDLS and CDR2 is YYNGEE. This CDR3 is built from 15 residues. CDR3 residues: CASSVAGTGSDTQYF. The CDR3 DNA is TGTGCCAGCAGCGTAGCCGGGACAGGGTCCGATACGCAGTATTTT. Combining the CDR3 with reference TRBV9 and TRBJ2-3 gives the whole variable domain DSGVTQTPKHLITATGQRVTLRCSPRSGDLSVYWYQQSLDQGLQFLIQYYNGEERAKGNILERFSAQQFPDLHSELNLSSLELGDSALYFCASSVAGTGSDTQYFGPGTRLTVL.

The rearrangement links TRBV19 to TRBJ2-1; possible D gene TRBD2, 6 bases. The CDR3 runs to 13 residues. Per the germline V gene, CDR1 is LNHDA and CDR2 is SQIVND (reference sequence). V lost 4 bases, J lost 8 bases, and 12 bases lay in between. CDR3 amino acids: CASSRDLEDEQFF. The DNA of the CDR3 is TGTGCCAGTAGTAGGGACTTGGAGGATGAGCAGTTCTTC.

With regard to this clone: Other DNA sequences in this sample translate to the same CDR3. The chain combines TRBV29-1 with TRBJ2-1; 7 bases map to TRBD1. This CDR3 is built from 13 residues. Trimming at V came to 3 bases and at J to 2 bases, leaving 1 base not matched to a gene. Germline V gene lookup returns CDR1 SQVTM and CDR2 ANQGSEA. The CDR3 DNA reads as TGCAGCGTTGACGGGACAGCCTACAATGAGCAGTTCTTC. This sequence encodes CSVDGTAYNEQFF.

The rearrangement links TRBV7-3 to TRBJ2-2; D possibly matches TRBD1 or TRBD2 (5 bases each). The length of the CDR3 is 15 residues. Germline V CDR1 and CDR2: SGHTA, FQGTGA. Trimming cost V 1 base and J 5 bases, with 11 bases left between them. The chain's CDR3 is CASSLNFGGTGELFF. CDR3 coding DNA: TGTGCCAGCAGCTTAAACTTTGGGGGAACCGGGGAGCTGTTTTTT.